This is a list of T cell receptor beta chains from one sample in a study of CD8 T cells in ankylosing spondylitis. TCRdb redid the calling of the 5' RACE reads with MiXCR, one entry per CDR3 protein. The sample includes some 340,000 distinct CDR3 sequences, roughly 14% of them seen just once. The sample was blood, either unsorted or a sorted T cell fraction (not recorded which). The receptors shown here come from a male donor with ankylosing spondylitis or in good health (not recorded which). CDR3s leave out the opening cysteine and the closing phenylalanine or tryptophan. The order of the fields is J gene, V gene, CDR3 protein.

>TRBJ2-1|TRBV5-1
ASSLPIEGVQF
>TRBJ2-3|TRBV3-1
ASSQEGGVAQY
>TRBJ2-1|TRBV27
ASSSKGELYNEQF
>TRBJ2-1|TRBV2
ASSEEFPKEEQF
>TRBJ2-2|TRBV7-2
ASSLRGSSTGELF
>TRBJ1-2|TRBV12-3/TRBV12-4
ASSSPGSPTYGYT
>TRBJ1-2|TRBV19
ASSPTRTDNYGYT
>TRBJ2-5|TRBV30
AWSVPPGEETQY
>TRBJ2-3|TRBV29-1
SVSRSGTDTQY
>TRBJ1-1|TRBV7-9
ASSLAVVEGTEAF
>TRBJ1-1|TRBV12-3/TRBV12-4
ASSSQDRGAEAF
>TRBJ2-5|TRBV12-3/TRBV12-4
ASSDTSGRAWETQY
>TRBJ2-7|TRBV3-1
ASSSQGEQY
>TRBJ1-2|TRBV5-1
ASSPRQGTNYGYT
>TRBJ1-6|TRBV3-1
ASSQEVASTNNSPLH
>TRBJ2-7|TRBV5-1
ASSHGQGTYEQY
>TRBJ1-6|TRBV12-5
ASAQPAGALH
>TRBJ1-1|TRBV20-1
SAITPNTEAF
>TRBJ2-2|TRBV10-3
AISGQAGGSTGELF
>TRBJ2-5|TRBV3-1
ASSPGHSQETQY
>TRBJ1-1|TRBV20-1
SAIRQVNTEAF
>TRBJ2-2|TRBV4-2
ASSQAPGLAGETGELF
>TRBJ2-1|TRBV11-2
ASSLERFGNEQF
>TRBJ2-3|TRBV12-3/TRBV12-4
ASSFVTDTQY
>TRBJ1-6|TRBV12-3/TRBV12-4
ASSQGIVNSPLH
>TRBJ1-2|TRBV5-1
ASSLAGQAYGYT
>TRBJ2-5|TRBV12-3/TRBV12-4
ASSPQDGGLTQY
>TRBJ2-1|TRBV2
ASRRQLAGGGHEQF
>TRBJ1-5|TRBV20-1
SARRQGDLYSNQPQH
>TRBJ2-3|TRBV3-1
ASSPTSGPTDTQY
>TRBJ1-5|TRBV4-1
ASTPGGGQPQH
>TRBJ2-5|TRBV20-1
SAALRDSQETQY
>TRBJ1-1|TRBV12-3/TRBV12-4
ASSLGWALNTEAF
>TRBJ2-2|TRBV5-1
ASSPRTSGGTGELF
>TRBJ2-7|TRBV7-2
ASSLRSGDRFYEQY
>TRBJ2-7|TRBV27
ASSFRDSYEQY
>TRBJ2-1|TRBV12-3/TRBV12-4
ASCVYGETSGGANEQF
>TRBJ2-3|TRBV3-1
ASSQTLAGGDTQY
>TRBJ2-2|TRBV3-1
ASSQWANTGELF
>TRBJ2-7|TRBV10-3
AISAGLSYEQY
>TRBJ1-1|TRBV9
ASSVDRPANTEAF
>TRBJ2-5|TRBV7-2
ASRPDRGQETQY
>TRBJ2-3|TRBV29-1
SVLAESFTDTQY